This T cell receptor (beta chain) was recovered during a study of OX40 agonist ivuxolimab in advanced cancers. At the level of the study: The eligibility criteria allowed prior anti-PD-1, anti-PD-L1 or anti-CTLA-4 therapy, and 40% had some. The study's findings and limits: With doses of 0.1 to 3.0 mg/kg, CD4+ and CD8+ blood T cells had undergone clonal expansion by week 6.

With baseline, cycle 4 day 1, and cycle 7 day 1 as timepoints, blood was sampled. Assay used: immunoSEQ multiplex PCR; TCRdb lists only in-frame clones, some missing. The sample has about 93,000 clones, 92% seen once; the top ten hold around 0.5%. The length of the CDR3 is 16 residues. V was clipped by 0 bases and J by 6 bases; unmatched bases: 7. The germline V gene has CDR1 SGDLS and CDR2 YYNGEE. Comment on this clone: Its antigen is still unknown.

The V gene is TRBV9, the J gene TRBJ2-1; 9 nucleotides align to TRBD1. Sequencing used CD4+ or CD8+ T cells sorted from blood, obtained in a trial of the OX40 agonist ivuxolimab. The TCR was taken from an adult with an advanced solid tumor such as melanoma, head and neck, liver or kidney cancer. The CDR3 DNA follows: TGTGCCAGCAGCGTAGACTACAGGGGGCGCTTCAATGAGCAGTTCTTC. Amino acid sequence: CASSVDYRGRFNEQFF.